Listed here are 28 T cell receptor beta chains from one sample, sequenced in a study of T cell responses to AZD1222 COVID-19 vaccine listed by TCRdb under 2021. Library preparation was by the immunoSEQ multiplex PCR assay. The clones in this table, taken by TCRdb from immuneACCESS, are in-frame only. Not every clone is retained; where verified, under half of the shortfall comes from an unresolved V gene, and the cause of the rest is unknown. The sample table contains about 120,000 clones; only one count was recorded for roughly 85% of them. The ten top clones hold more than 7.5% of the sample. Explained via the paper, the time point label denotes: baseline before first vaccination. Sample: peripheral blood, taken on day 0 of AZD1222 vaccination. The receptors originated from an adult in good health.

The chain is built from TRBV5-1 and TRBJ1-2; weak D call: TRBD1 (6 bases). CDR3 length: 13 amino acids. The V gene lost 2 bases and the J gene lost 10 bases, with 15 bases spanning the gap. Per germline, CDR1 SGHRS and CDR2 YFSETQ. This CDR3 is CASSFWGAGDYTF. The CDR3 DNA reads TGCGCCAGCAGCTTTTGGGGGGCCGGGGACTACACCTTC. Combining the CDR3 with reference TRBV5-1 and TRBJ1-2 gives the whole variable domain KAGVTQTPRYLIKTRGQQVTLSCSPISGHRSVSWYQQTPGQGLQFLFEYFSETQRNKGNFPGRFSGRQFSNSRSEMNVSTLELGDSALYLCASSFWGAGDYTFGSGTRLTVV.

The rearrangement uses TRBV20-1 and TRBJ2-5; a weak D match, TRBD2 (6 bases). V gave up 3 bases and J gave up 5 bases, with 16 bases separating them. This CDR3 spans 14 amino acids. Germline V gene data show CDR1 as DFQATT and CDR2 as SNEGSKA (reference sequence). The CDR3 loop reads CSASRLAGRETQYF. CDR3 sequence (DNA): TGCAGTGCTAGTCGTCTGGCGGGGAGGGAGACCCAGTACTTC.

The rearrangement joins TRBV18 to TRBJ1-5; TRBD1 is a possible D gene (5 bases). V shed 2 bases and J shed 2 bases, with 7 bases lying between them. Per germline, CDR1 KGHSH and CDR2 LQKENI. The CDR3 consists of 14 residues. CDR3 nucleotides: TGTGCCAGCTCACCAACACAGGGCAATCAGCCCCAGCATTTT. This sequence encodes CASSPTQGNQPQHF.

V and J are TRBV7-2 and TRBJ2-7; D possibly uses TRBD1 or TRBD2 (5 bases each). CDR1 and CDR2 (germline): SGHTA, FQGNSA. The CDR3 totals 15 residues. V gave up 4 bases and J gave up 2 bases, with 15 bases separating them. CDR3 amino acids: CASSSEGDGTYEQYF. DNA for the CDR3: TGTGCCAGCAGCTCAGAAGGGGACGGGACCTACGAGCAGTACTTC. Full variable domain (missing parts from reference TRBV7-2 and TRBJ2-7): GAGVSQSPSNKVTEKGKDVELRCDPISGHTALYWYRQSLGQGLEFLIYFQGNSAPDKSGLPSDRFSAERTGGSVSTLTIQRTQQEDSAVYLCASSSEGDGTYEQYFGPGTRLTVT.

The chain has TRBV28 and TRBJ1-3, with D possibly being TRBD1 (5 bases). CDR1 and CDR2 from the germline V gene are MDHEN and SYDVKM. There are 13 residues in the CDR3. Deletions cut 8 bases from V and 0 bases from J, with 8 bases between. The CDR3 reads CASPDSSGNTIYF. CDR3 bases: TGTGCCAGCCCAGACAGCTCTGGAAACACCATATATTTT.

As DNA, the CDR3 is TGCGCCAGCAGCCAAGAACCAGGGTGGGGTGGGAATGAGCAGTTCTTC. It is translated as CASSQEPGWGGNEQFF. The chain links TRBV4-1 to TRBJ2-1, with TRBD1 as a possible D gene (5 bases). Trimming shortened V by 0 bases and J by 7 bases, and 16 bases separated the two germline ends. Germline V CDR1 and CDR2: MGHRA, YSYEKL. The CDR3 covers 16 residues.

The V gene is TRBV5-4, the J gene TRBJ2-1, with TRBD2 as a possible D gene (5 bases). The V end was cut by 2 bases, the J end by 4 bases, with 13 bases between. There are 15 residues in the CDR3. CDR1 and CDR2 from the germline V gene are SGHNT and YYREEE (reference sequence). CDR3 residues: CASSFTEGFYNEQFF. In nucleotides, the CDR3 is TGTGCCAGCAGCTTTACTGAGGGTTTTTACAATGAGCAGTTCTTC.

The genes are TRBV27 and TRBJ1-2, with 9 bases that match TRBD1. V was pared by 5 bases and J by 2 bases, with 9 bases of the junction left unmatched. The germline V gene encodes CDR1 MNHEY and CDR2 SMNVEV (reference sequence). This CDR3 is built from 16 residues. The CDR3 is CASSGGDRVRNYGYTF. CDR3 DNA sequence: TGTGCCAGCAGTGGGGGGGACAGGGTTCGGAACTATGGCTACACCTTC.

The chain combines TRBV30 with TRBJ1-5, with 7 positions matching TRBD1. The CDR3 runs 15 residues. The trim removed 1 base at V and 7 bases at J, leaving 10 bases unmatched. Germline-derived CDR1 and CDR2 are GTSNPN and SVGIG (reference sequence). CDR3 bases: TGTGCCTGGAGTGCCCCCGACAGGGAGGCGCAGCCCCAGCATTTT. It codes for CAWSAPDREAQPQHF.

The chain has TRBV5-1 and TRBJ1-4; D is unclear. This CDR3 has 13 amino acids. V lost 0 bases and J lost 8, with 8 bases in between. Germline V gene data show CDR1 as SGHRS and CDR2 as YFSETQ. This CDR3 is CASSLAVGEKLFF. In DNA, the CDR3 is TGCGCCAGCAGCTTGGCCGTTGGAGAAAAACTGTTTTTT.

J is TRBJ1-1 and V is TRBV4-1; D is perhaps TRBD1 (6 bases). CDR3 length: 15 residues. CDR1 is MGHRA, CDR2 YSYEKL, per germline. V gave up 8 bases and J gave up 4 bases, with 20 bases separating them. The CDR3: CASATLPGAGTEAFF. The CDR3 DNA reads as TGCGCCAGCGCGACCCTACCGGGGGCCGGCACTGAAGCTTTCTTT.

This chain links TRBV28 with TRBJ1-2; D may be TRBD1 (6 bases). The CDR3 has 13 residues. CDR1 and CDR2 from the germline V gene are MDHEN and SYDVKM. V lost 4 bases and J 0 bases, leaving 6 bases between the germline ends. CDR3 nucleotides: TGTGCCAGCAGTTGGACAGCTAACTATGGCTACACCTTC. Its protein product is CASSWTANYGYTF.

The chain links TRBV11-2 to TRBJ2-2, with 7 bases aligning to TRBD2. CDR1 SGHAT and CDR2 FQNNGV come from the germline V gene. The CDR3 length is 16 residues. V lost 4 bases and J lost 6; bases outside the gene matches: 11. The DNA for the CDR3 is TGTGCCAGCAGCTACCTACCTTCGACTAGCTCCGGGGAGCTGTTTTTT. Translating gives CASSYLPSTSSGELFF.

The genes are TRBV11-2 and TRBJ1-2; the D gene is possibly TRBD1 (5 bases). V shed 1 base and J shed 6 bases, with 12 bases lying between them. The CDR3 has 14 residues. Germline loops: CDR1 SGHAT, CDR2 FQNNGV. This CDR3 is CASSLAGGKHGYTF. CDR3 nucleotide sequence: TGTGCCAGCAGCTTAGCCGGGGGGAAACATGGCTACACCTTC.

In this sample, this clone turned up a few times. The chain has TRBV10-1 and TRBJ1-6; no clear D gene. Germline CDR1 reads WNHNN; CDR2 reads SYGVQD (reference sequence). This CDR3 is built from 9 residues. CDR3 region: CVGNSPLHF. CDR3 bases: TGCGTTGGAAATTCACCCCTCCACTTT.

In its sample, this clone was seen once. This chain uses TRBV3-1 (or the pseudogene TRBV3-2) with TRBJ2-1; D perhaps matches TRBD1 (6 bases). The CDR3 has 15 residues. Germline V gene lookup returns CDR1 LGHDT and CDR2 YNNKEL (reference sequence). Trimming left V 0 bases short and J 4 bases short, with 10 bases between. This CDR3 reads CASSQDTGTYNEQFF. In DNA, the CDR3 is TGTGCCAGCAGCCAAGATACAGGGACATACAATGAGCAGTTCTTC.

This sequence joins TRBV6-1 and TRBJ2-1; 10 bases align to TRBD2. Germline V gives CDR1 MNHNS, CDR2 SASEGT. V shed 2 bases and J 3 bases; nucleotides not matched to a gene: 1. This CDR3 has 15 residues. The CDR3 DNA follows: TGTGCCAGCAGTGAACCTAGCGGGGGCTACAATGAGCAGTTCTTC. As protein: CASSEPSGGYNEQFF.

The chain links TRBV2 to TRBJ1-2, with D perhaps matching TRBD1 (5 bases). V was trimmed by 6 bases and J by 4 bases, leaving 15 bases between them. Germline V lookup: CDR1 SNHLY, CDR2 FYNNEI. The CDR3 is made up of 14 amino acids. CDR3 DNA: TGTGCCAGCAGGATGAGGACAACCAGCTATGGCTACACCTTC. This encodes CASRMRTTSYGYTF.

The chain employs TRBV7-2 and TRBJ2-3; D possibly corresponds to TRBD1 (6 bases). The CDR3 covers 14 residues. V lost 10 bases and J lost 0, with 14 bases in between. The germline gives CDR1 SGHTA, CDR2 FQGNSA. CDR3 protein: CATHRDPSTDTQYF. The CDR3 DNA reads as TGTGCCACCCACAGGGACCCCAGCACAGATACGCAGTATTTT.

V usage is TRBV7-8 and J usage is TRBJ2-2, with TRBD2 as a possible D gene (5 bases). V was cut by 1 base and J by 13 bases, with 13 bases left in between. CDR1 and CDR2 (germline): SGHVS, FQNEAQ. The CDR3 spans 13 residues. The chain's CDR3 is CASSLELREGLFF. In DNA form, the CDR3 reads TGTGCCAGCAGCTTAGAACTTCGCGAGGGGCTGTTTTTT.

J is TRBJ2-3 and V is TRBV9; D call uncertain. Germline V gene data show CDR1 as SGDLS and CDR2 as YYNGEE. Trimming cost V 1 base and J 4 bases, with 7 bases left between them. This CDR3 has 13 residues. The CDR3 spells CASSVSPPDTQYF. CDR3 nucleotides: TGTGCCAGCAGCGTATCCCCGCCAGATACGCAGTATTTT. The full variable domain, its missing parts supplied by reference TRBV9 and TRBJ2-3, is DSGVTQTPKHLITATGQRVTLRCSPRSGDLSVYWYQQSLDQGLQFLIQYYNGEERAKGNILERFSAQQFPDLHSELNLSSLELGDSALYFCASSVSPPDTQYFGPGTRLTVL.

The J gene is TRBJ2-1, the V gene TRBV25-1; the D gene could be TRBD1 or TRBD2 (5 bases each). Germline CDR1 is MGHDK and CDR2 is SYGVNS. The CDR3 is 17 amino acids. V gave up 3 bases and J gave up 8 bases, with 23 bases separating them. The CDR3 reads CASSDPGASPFTDEQFF. CDR3 coding DNA: TGTGCCAGCAGTGATCCCGGGGCCTCACCGTTTACGGATGAGCAGTTCTTC.

The chain recombines TRBV14 with TRBJ1-1; D perhaps matches TRBD1 (5 bases). The CDR3 consists of 14 residues. The V end was cut by 4 bases, the J end by 0 bases, with 9 bases between. Germline CDR1 is SGHDN and CDR2 is FVKESK. The CDR3 loop reads CASSLGRLNTEAFF. CDR3 nucleotide sequence: TGTGCCAGCAGCCTGGGACGGTTGAACACTGAAGCTTTCTTT. The full variable domain, rest sourced from reference TRBV14 and TRBJ1-1, is EAGVTQFPSHSVIEKGQTVTLRCDPISGHDNLYWYRRVMGKEIKFLLHFVKESKQDESGMPNNRFLAERTGGTYSTLKVQPAELEDSGVYFCASSLGRLNTEAFFGQGTRLTVV.

The chain has TRBV27 and TRBJ1-6; D might be TRBD1 (5 bases). With 3 bases removed from V and 4 bases from J, the gap between germline ends came to 10 bases. Germline V CDR1 and CDR2: MNHEY, SMNVEV (reference sequence). The CDR3 spans 15 residues. The CDR3 DNA follows: TGTGCCAGCAGTTTCGAGACAGCATATAATTCACCCCTCCACTTT. Its protein product is CASSFETAYNSPLHF.

This clone was counted only a few times. This rearrangement joins TRBV28 to TRBJ1-1; no reliable D call. The CDR3 extends over 14 amino acids. The germline CDR1 and CDR2 sequences are MDHEN and SYDVKM. Trimming took off 3 bases at V and 5 bases at J, with 13 bases between the two ends. CDR3 region: CASSFLGPGTEAFF. The CDR3 DNA is TGTGCCAGCAGTTTCTTAGGGCCTGGGACTGAAGCTTTCTTT.

The chain recombines TRBV9 with TRBJ1-5; no clear D. Trimming stripped 0 bases from V and 0 bases from J, with 7 bases between. Germline V gives CDR1 SGDLS, CDR2 YYNGEE. The CDR3 loop spans 15 amino acids. CDR3 loop: CASSVARDSNQPQHF. DNA of the CDR3: TGTGCCAGCAGCGTAGCGAGGGATAGCAATCAGCCCCAGCATTTT.

The V gene is TRBV20-1, the J gene TRBJ2-7; 7 bases align to TRBD2. CDR3 length equals 12 residues. V was clipped by 3 bases and J by 5 bases; unmatched bases: 4. Germline assignment: CDR1 DFQATT and CDR2 SNEGSKA (reference sequence). Here the CDR3 reads CSASAGVDEQYF. In DNA, the CDR3 is TGCAGTGCTAGTGCGGGAGTTGACGAGCAGTACTTC.

The V call is TRBV18, the J call TRBJ1-1, with 8 bases matching TRBD1. Germline V gives CDR1 KGHSH, CDR2 LQKENI. The V segment lost 3 bases and the J segment 3 bases; nucleotides outside the gene matches: 6. The CDR3 loop spans 15 amino acids. The CDR3 DNA follows: TGTGCCAGCTCACCGTCCATGGACAGGGACACTGAAGCTTTCTTT. Encoded protein: CASSPSMDRDTEAFF.